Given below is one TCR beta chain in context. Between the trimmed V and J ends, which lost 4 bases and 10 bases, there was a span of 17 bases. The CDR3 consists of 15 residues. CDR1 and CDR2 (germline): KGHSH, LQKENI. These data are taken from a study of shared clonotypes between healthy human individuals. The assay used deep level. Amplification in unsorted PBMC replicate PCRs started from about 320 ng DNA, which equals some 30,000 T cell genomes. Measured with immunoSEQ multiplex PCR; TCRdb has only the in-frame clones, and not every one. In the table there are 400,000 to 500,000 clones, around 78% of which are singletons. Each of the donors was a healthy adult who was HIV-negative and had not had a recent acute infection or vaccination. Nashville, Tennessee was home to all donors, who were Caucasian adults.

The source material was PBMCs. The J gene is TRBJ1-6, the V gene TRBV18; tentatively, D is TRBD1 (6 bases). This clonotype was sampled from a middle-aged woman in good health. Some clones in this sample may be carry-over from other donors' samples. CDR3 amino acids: CASSREGGAASPLHF. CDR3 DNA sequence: TGTGCCAGCTCACGGGAGGGGGGGGCCGCCTCACCCCTCCACTTT.